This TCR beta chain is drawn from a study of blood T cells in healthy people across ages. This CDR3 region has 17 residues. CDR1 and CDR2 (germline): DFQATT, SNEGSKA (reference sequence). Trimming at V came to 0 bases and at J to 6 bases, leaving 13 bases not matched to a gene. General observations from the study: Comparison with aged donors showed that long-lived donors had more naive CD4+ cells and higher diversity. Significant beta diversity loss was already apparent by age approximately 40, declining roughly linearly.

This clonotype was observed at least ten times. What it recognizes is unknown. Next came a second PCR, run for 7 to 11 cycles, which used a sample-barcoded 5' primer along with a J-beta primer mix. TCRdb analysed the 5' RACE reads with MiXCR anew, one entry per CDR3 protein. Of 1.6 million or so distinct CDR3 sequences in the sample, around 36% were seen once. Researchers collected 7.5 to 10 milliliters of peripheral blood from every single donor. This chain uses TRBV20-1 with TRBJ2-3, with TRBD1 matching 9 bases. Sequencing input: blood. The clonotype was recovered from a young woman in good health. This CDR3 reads CSARDTFTGGVVDTQYF. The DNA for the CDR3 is TGCAGTGCTAGAGATACGTTTACAGGGGGCGTCGTGGATACGCAGTATTTT.